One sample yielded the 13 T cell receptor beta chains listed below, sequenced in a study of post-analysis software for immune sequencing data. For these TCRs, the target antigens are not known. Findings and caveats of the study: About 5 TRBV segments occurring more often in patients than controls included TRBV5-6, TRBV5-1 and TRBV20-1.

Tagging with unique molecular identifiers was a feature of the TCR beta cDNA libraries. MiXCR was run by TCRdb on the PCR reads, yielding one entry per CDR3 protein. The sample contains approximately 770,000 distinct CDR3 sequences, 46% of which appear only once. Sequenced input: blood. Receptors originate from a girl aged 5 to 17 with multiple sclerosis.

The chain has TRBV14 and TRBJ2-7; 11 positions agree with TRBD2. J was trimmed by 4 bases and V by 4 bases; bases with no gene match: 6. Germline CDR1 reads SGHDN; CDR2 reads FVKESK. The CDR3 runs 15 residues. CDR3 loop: CASSRPTSGDYEQYF. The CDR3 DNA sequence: TGTGCCAGCAGCCGACCGACTAGCGGGGATTACGAGCAGTACTTC.

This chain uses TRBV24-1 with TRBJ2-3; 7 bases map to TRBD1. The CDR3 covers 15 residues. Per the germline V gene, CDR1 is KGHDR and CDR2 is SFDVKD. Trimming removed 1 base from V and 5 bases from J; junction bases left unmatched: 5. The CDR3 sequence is CATSDFATGKDTQYF. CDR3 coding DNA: TGTGCCACCAGTGATTTCGCGACAGGGAAAGATACGCAGTATTTT.

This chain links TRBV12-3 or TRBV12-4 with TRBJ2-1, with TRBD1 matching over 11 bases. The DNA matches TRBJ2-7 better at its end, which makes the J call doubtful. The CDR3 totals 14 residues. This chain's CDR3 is CASNRDRGLDEQYF. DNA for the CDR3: TGTGCCAGCAACAGGGACAGGGGGTTGGACGAGCAGTACTTC.

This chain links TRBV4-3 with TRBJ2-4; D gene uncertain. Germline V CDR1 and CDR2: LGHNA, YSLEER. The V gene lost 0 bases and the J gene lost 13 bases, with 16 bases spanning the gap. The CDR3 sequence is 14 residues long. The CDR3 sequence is CASSQDRWVGEQYF. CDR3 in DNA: TGCGCCAGCAGCCAAGATCGCTGGGTTGGAGAGCAGTACTTC.

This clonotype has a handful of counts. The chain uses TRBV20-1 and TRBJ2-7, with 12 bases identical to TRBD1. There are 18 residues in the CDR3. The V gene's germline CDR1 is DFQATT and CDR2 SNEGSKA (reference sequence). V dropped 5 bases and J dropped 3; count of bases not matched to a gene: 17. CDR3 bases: TGCAGTGCTCCTGGCCCCGGGACAGGGGGCGCATCGGTCTACGAGCAGTACTTC. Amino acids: CSAPGPGTGGASVYEQYF.

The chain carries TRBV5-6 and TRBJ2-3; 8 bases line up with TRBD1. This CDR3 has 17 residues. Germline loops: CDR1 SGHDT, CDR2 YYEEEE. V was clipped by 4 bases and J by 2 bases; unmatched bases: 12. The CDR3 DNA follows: TGTGCCAGCAGCCGACGACTGACAGGGGCATCCACAGATACGCAGTATTTT. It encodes CASSRRLTGASTDTQYF.

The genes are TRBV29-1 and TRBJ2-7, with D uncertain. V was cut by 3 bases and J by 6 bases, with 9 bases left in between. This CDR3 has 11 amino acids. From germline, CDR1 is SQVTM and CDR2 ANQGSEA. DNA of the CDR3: TGCAGCGTTGATAGTGTAGGCGAGCAGTACTTC. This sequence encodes CSVDSVGEQYF.

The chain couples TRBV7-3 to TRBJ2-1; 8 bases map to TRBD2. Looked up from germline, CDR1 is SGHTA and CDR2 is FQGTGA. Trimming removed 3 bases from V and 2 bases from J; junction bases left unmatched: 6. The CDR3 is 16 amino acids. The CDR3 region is CASSLGVAGPYNEQFF. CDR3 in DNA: TGTGCCAGCAGCTTGGGGGTAGCGGGACCCTACAATGAGCAGTTCTTC.

The CDR3 DNA reads as TGTGCCACCAGTGATTGGAGCGGGAGAACAGATACGCAGTATTTT. Amino acids: CATSDWSGRTDTQYF. The chain recombines TRBV24-1 with TRBJ2-3; 8 bases are shared with TRBD2. Trimming took 2 bases from V and 3 from J; bases not matched to a gene: 3. CDR3 length: 15 amino acids. CDR1 is KGHDR and CDR2 is SFDVKD in the germline V gene.

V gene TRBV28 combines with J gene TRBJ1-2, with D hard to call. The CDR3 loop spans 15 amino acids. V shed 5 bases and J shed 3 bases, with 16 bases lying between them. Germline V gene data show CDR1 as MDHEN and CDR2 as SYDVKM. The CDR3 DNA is TGTGCCAGCAGTCCAATCGGCGGGAGGGACTATGGCTACACCTTC. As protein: CASSPIGGRDYGYTF.

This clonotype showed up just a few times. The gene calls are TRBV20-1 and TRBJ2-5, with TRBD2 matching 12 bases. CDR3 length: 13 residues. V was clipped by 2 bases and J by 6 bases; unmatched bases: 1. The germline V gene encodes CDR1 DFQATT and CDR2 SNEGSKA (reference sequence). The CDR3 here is CSARTSGRQTQYF. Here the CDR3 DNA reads TGCAGTGCTAGAACTAGCGGGAGGCAGACCCAGTACTTC.

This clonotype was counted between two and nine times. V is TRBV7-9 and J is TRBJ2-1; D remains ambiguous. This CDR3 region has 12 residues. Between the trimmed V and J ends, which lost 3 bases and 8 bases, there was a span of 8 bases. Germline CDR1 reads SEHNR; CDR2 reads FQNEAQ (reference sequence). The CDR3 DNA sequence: TGTGCCAGCAGCTTGGACGCGGATGAGCAGTTCTTC. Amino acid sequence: CASSLDADEQFF.

The CDR3 protein is CASSPRAGTSYNEQFF. The CDR3 nucleotides are TGTGCCAGCAGCCCTCGGGCGGGGACTTCCTACAATGAGCAGTTCTTC. The chain recombines TRBV11-3 with TRBJ2-1; a weak D match, TRBD2 (6 bases). Trimming pared 5 bases from V and 1 base from J, leaving 15 bases between. The CDR3 loop spans 16 amino acids. CDR1 SGHNT and CDR2 YENEEA come from the germline V gene.